This entry lists 15 T cell receptor beta chains sequenced from one sample in a study of T cell clonality in common variable immunodeficiency. These receptors lack a known antigen. Profiled with immunoSEQ multiplex PCR; TCRdb holds only in-frame clones, not every one. The profile covers over 5,500 clones, none occurring a single time. The study, taken as a whole, reports: Fewer deletions and N-nucleotide insertions were reportedly seen in common variable immunodeficiency TCR beta sequences.

Sequenced input: peripheral blood mononuclear cells. These receptors came from a human donor with common variable immunodeficiency.

On this clone: Read coverage stops 3 residues before the CDR3 terminus; the germline J gene supplies the remainder. V is TRBV19 and J is TRBJ2-5; TRBD1 aligns across 12 bases. V lost 9 bases to trimming and J lost 5 bases; unmatched junction nucleotides: 10. CDR3 length: 15 residues. CDR1 is LNHDA and CDR2 is SQIVND in the germline V gene (reference sequence). The chain's CDR3 is CASTQGTGGPETQYF. Partial CDR3 DNA: TGTGCCAGCACCCAAGGGACAGGGGGCCCCGAGACC.

Turning to this clone: The read finishes 3 residues shy of the CDR3 end, and the germline J gene is used to complete it. The V call is TRBV11-1, the J call TRBJ2-1; TRBD1 aligns across 7 bases. The CDR3 contains 15 residues. From germline, CDR1 is SGHAT and CDR2 FQDESV (reference sequence). The J segment lost 6 bases and the V segment lost 7 bases, leaving 12 bases of the junction unmatched. The CDR3 bases that were read are TGTGCCAGCAACCCGGACAGGTGGATTAGCAATGAG. This translates into CASNPDRWISNE. In full, the CDR3 reads CASNPDRWISNEQFF. The full variable domain, with the rest looked up from reference TRBV11-1 and TRBJ2-1, is EAEVAQSPRYKITEKSQAVAFWCDPISGHATLYWYRQILGQGPELLVQFQDESVVDDSQLPKDRFSAERLKGVDSTLKIQPAELGDSAMYLCASNPDRWISNEQFFGPGTRLTVL.

In its sample, this clone ranks as medium-sized (0.01 to 0.1%). With the read ending 3 residues before the CDR3 end, the germline J gene is used to fill in that end. This rearrangement joins TRBV2 to TRBJ1-1; D ambiguous. Germline V lookup: CDR1 SNHLY, CDR2 FYNNEI. This CDR3 has 13 residues. The germline V and J ends were trimmed by 6 bases and 3 bases, with 11 bases remaining between them. The sequenced part of the CDR3 DNA is TGTGCCAGCAGAACACAAAGGGACACTGAA. It codes for CASRTQRDTE. The full-length CDR3 reads as CASRTQRDTEAFF.

This clone was seen more than once but under ten times. The read terminates 3 residues ahead of where the CDR3 ends, so the germline J gene completes it. The chain recombines TRBV30 with TRBJ1-2; 10 positions match TRBD1. The CDR3 extends over 15 amino acids. Trimming at V came to 6 bases and at J to 4 bases, leaving 11 bases not matched to a gene. Germline V gene lookup returns CDR1 GTSNPN and CDR2 SVGIG (reference sequence). CDR3 DNA, as far as it was read: TGTGCCTGCCTCCCGGGGGACAGGGGCCCCTATGGC. Its translation: CACLPGDRGPYG. The CDR3 in its entirety is CACLPGDRGPYGYTF.

By proportion, this clone is medium-sized. Coverage ceases 3 residues before the CDR3 finishes, and the germline J gene fills in the end. This chain joins TRBV4-1 and TRBJ1-6; 12 bases map to TRBD1. The germline V gene has CDR1 MGHRA and CDR2 YSYEKL. CDR3 size: 17 residues. The trim removed 3 bases at V and 6 bases at J, leaving 6 bases unmatched. CDR3 in amino acids: CASSHMGQGAGNSPLHF. The DNA read from the CDR3 is TGCGCCAGCAGCCATATGGGACAGGGGGCTGGTAATTCACCC.

This clone came up many times. The read terminates 3 residues ahead of where the CDR3 ends, so the germline J gene completes it. The chain joins TRBV2 to TRBJ2-3, with 7 nucleotides matching TRBD2. CDR1 is SNHLY and CDR2 is FYNNEI in the germline V gene. After removal of 5 bases from V and 0 bases from J, the junction contained 5 bases not matched to a gene. CDR3 length: 15 amino acids. CDR3 sequence reads: CASSRLAPSTDTQYF. The sequenced part of the CDR3 DNA is TGTGCCAGCAGTAGACTAGCCCCTAGCACAGATACG. The variable domain in full, completed from reference TRBV2 and TRBJ2-3, reads EPEVTQTPSHQVTQMGQEVILRCVPISNHLYFYWYRQILGQKVEFLVSFYNNEISEKSEIFDDQFSVERPDGSNFTLKIRSTKLEDSAMYFCASSRLAPSTDTQYFGPGTRLTVL.

The CDR3 bases that were read are TGCGCCAGCAGCAAGGGACAGGCAGCAGATACG. Its protein product is CASSKGQAADT. The full CDR3 reads CASSKGQAADTQYF. This chain uses TRBV5-1 with TRBJ2-3; 8 positions agree with TRBD1. The read falls 3 residues short of the CDR3 end, and the missing part is taken from the germline J gene. The CDR3 loop spans 14 amino acids. The V gene end was trimmed by 4 bases and the J gene end by 4 bases; junction bases not matched to a gene: 5. From germline, CDR1 is SGHRS and CDR2 YFSETQ. The full variable domain, in which reference TRBV5-1 and TRBJ2-3 provide the parts outside the CDR3, is KAGVTQTPRYLIKTRGQQVTLSCSPISGHRSVSWYQQTPGQGLQFLFEYFSETQRNKGNFPGRFSGRQFSNSRSEMNVSTLELGDSALYLCASSKGQAADTQYFGPGTRLTVL.

This clone is medium-sized within its sample. The read falls 3 residues short of the CDR3 end, and the missing part is taken from the germline J gene. J is TRBJ1-1 and V is TRBV20-1, with 8 bases aligning to TRBD1. CDR1 and CDR2 (germline): DFQATT, SNEGSKA (reference sequence). The CDR3 is 15 amino acids. The ends lost 1 base at V and 5 bases at J; junction bases unmatched: 9. CDR3 region: CSARGQWTGRTEAFF. Partial CDR3 DNA: TGCAGTGCTAGAGGCCAGTGGACAGGGAGAACTGAA.

This clone is medium-sized by share. Read sequence stops 3 residues before the CDR3 end, and the germline J gene provides the missing end. The rearrangement uses TRBV15 and TRBJ2-1; D not certain. Trimming left V 1 base short and J 9 bases short, with 7 bases between. CDR3 size: 12 residues. Germline CDR1 LNHNV, CDR2 YYDKDF (reference sequence). The chain's CDR3 is CATSRGRSEQFF. Incomplete CDR3 DNA: TGTGCCACCAGCAGAGGTCGCAGTGAG.

With respect to this clone: The sequence runs out 3 residues before the end of the CDR3; the remainder is reconstructed from the germline J gene. The chain combines TRBV6-1 with TRBJ1-5, with D unclear. The germline V and J ends were trimmed by 0 bases and 0 bases, with 9 bases remaining between them. In germline, CDR1 is MNHNS, CDR2 SASEGT. This CDR3 region has 16 residues. CDR3 bases read: TGTGCCAGCAGTGAAGCAGGGCGCTATAGCAATCAGCCC. Its translation is CASSEAGRYSNQP. The complete CDR3 protein is CASSEAGRYSNQPQHF.

This clone came up a few times. This CDR3 reads CASSRSSDSQETQYF. CDR3 DNA (partial): TGTGCCAGCTCACGTAGTTCGGACAGTCAAGAGACC. V is TRBV18 and J is TRBJ2-5; D perhaps matches TRBD1 (6 bases). The read gets to within 3 residues of the CDR3 end, and the germline J gene fills in the rest. CDR1 and CDR2 (germline): KGHSH, LQKENI. With 4 bases removed from V and 2 bases from J, the gap between germline ends came to 14 bases. The CDR3 has 15 amino acids.

This clone has just a few counts. The read halts 3 residues ahead of the CDR3 end, with the missing end drawn from the germline J gene. The chain joins TRBV7-6 to TRBJ1-4; D might be TRBD1 (5 bases). There are 15 residues in the CDR3. CDR1 and CDR2 from the germline V gene are SGHVS and FNYEAQ. Trimming removed 0 bases at V and 3 bases at J, with 8 bases between. The CDR3 DNA, read in part, is TGTGCCAGCAGCTTAGCACGCAGGGCTAATGAAAAA. Translating gives CASSLARRANEK. The entire CDR3 protein is CASSLARRANEKLFF. The full variable domain, completed using reference TRBV7-6 and TRBJ1-4, is GAGVSQSPRYKVTKRGQDVALRCDPISGHVSLYWYRQALGQGPEFLTYFNYEAQQDKSGLPNDRFSAERPEGSISTLTIQRTEQRDSAMYRCASSLARRANEKLFFGSGTQLSVL.

This clone has ten or more counts. The read gets to within 3 residues of the CDR3 end, and the germline J gene fills in the rest. The V and J genes are TRBV18 and TRBJ2-6, with 7 nucleotides matching TRBD2. Germline CDR1 and CDR2: KGHSH and LQKENI. This CDR3 region has 18 residues. The V and J ends lost 4 bases and 3 bases, in that order; junction bases with no gene match: 12. Here the CDR3 reads CASSLKVTSAGGANVLTF. Partial CDR3 DNA: TGTGCCAGCTCACTTAAAGTTACTAGCGCTGGTGGGGCCAACGTC.

This clone is deemed medium-sized. The CDR3 extends 3 residues past the end of the read, so its final part is completed from the germline J gene. The chain recombines TRBV7-2 with TRBJ1-5; D is undetermined. Looked up from germline, CDR1 is SGHTA and CDR2 is FQGNSA. V lost 8 bases, J lost 4 bases, and 15 bases lay in between. CDR3 length equals 14 residues. The CDR3 spells CASGIAGFNQPQHF. The DNA read from the CDR3 is TGTGCCAGCGGGATCGCGGGGTTTAATCAGCCC.

The sample holds a few counts of this clone. Read sequence stops 3 residues before the CDR3 end, and the germline J gene provides the missing end. The V call is TRBV19, the J call TRBJ1-3; possible D gene TRBD1, 6 bases. The CDR3 contains 15 residues. Trimming removed 1 base from V and 4 bases from J, with 11 bases in between. Germline CDR1 LNHDA, CDR2 SQIVND (reference sequence). The CDR3 DNA, read in part, is TGTGCCAGTAGTATAGTAACAGGGTCGGGAAACACC. As protein: CASSIVTGSGNT. From start to end, the CDR3 is CASSIVTGSGNTIYF.